The T cell receptor (beta chain) under discussion was sequenced for a study of blood T cell repertoires in COVID-19. Per the original methods: Using reference gene primer amplification, nucleated cell counts were estimated. Here immunoSEQ multiplex PCR was the method, and the copy in TCRdb shows in-frame clones only, minus some. The D gene and trimming were derived from the DNA, and the V and J assignments and clone size from that table. The sample consists of tens of thousands of clones, roughly 91% of them appearing once. The CDR3 covers 13 residues. Germline trimming cut 7 bases from V and 6 bases from J; bases unmatched to any gene: 2. CDR1 LNHDA and CDR2 SQIVND come from the germline V gene (reference sequence).

This sequence joins TRBV19 and TRBJ2-7, with 14 bases lining up with TRBD2. This clonotype was obtained from a man aged 18 to 29 with COVID-19, enrolled during active disease. What was sequenced was peripheral blood. CDR3 in amino acids: CASNGLAGGEQYF. The DNA of the CDR3 is TGTGCCAGTAACGGACTAGCGGGAGGCGAGCAGTACTTC.